This T cell receptor (beta chain) stems from a study of T cell responses to AZD1222 COVID-19 vaccine. Overall study findings and caveats: Only a handful of AZD1222 recipients, roughly six in all, had baseline seropositivity. Spike-specific TCR breadth and depth both grew after two AZD1222 doses.

The protocol was immunoSEQ multiplex PCR, while the TCRdb copy is restricted to in-frame clones and leaves out a portion. The table has about 120,000 clones, around 88% seen once; the top ten hold under 6.5%. Analysis merged second doses at about 4 or about 12 weeks. Details on this clone: The target antigen is unknown.

The CDR3 length is 15 residues. Deletions cut 3 bases from V and 0 bases from J, with 11 bases between. From germline, CDR1 is SGHAT and CDR2 FQNNGV. The rearrangement joins TRBV11-2 to TRBJ1-1; D perhaps matches TRBD1 (5 bases). Sequenced material: peripheral blood, taken 28 days after the second AZD1222 dose. The source is an adult who received the AZD1222 COVID-19 vaccine. CDR3 region: CASSFRQRLNTEAFF. CDR3 bases: TGTGCCAGCAGCTTCCGACAGAGACTGAACACTGAAGCTTTCTTT. The full variable domain, completed using reference TRBV11-2 and TRBJ1-1, is EAGVAQSPRYKIIEKRQSVAFWCNPISGHATLYWYQQILGQGPKLLIQFQNNGVVDDSQLPKDRFSAERLKGVDSTLKIQPAKLEDSAVYLCASSFRQRLNTEAFFGQGTRLTVV.